The 23 T cell receptor beta chains reported below all come from one sample, sequenced in a study of spatial heterogeneity in lung cancer. Study-level results: Expanded alpha and beta TCR counts within tumors tracked tumor mutation counts.

The time point is: sample taken at primary tumor resection. For these TCRs, the target antigens are not known. MiXCR was run by TCRdb on the 5' RACE reads, yielding one entry per CDR3 protein. The sample shows some 13,000 distinct CDR3 sequences, roughly 3.4% of them seen only once. The material was lung tumor tissue, obtained at surgery. The receptors were gathered from a male donor with early-stage non-small cell lung cancer.

This clonotype was seen repeatedly, ten times or more. The chain recombines TRBV7-3 with TRBJ2-5; 8 bases map to TRBD2. V shed 4 bases, J shed 5 bases, and the junction held 12 bases outside the gene matches. The CDR3 length is 16 residues. Germline V CDR1 and CDR2: SGHTA, FQGTGA. The CDR3 nucleotides are TGTGCCAGCAGCTCAACAGGGACTAGTAGGTTGGAGACCCAGTACTTC. Amino acids: CASSSTGTSRLETQYF.

By sample fraction, this clonotype is medium-sized. The rearrangement uses TRBV5-1 and TRBJ2-2, with D unresolved. The CDR3 loop spans 15 amino acids. Germline-derived CDR1 and CDR2 are SGHRS and YFSETQ. With 1 base removed from V and 1 base from J, the gap between germline ends came to 8 bases. CDR3 DNA: TGCGCCAGCAGCTTGAGTTGGGGGAACACCGGGGAGCTGTTTTTT. Translating gives CASSLSWGNTGELFF.

This clonotype has at least ten counts. The rearrangement joins TRBV2 to TRBJ1-3; D is uncertain. V lost 6 bases and J lost 0, with 15 bases in between. Germline V CDR1 and CDR2: SNHLY, FYNNEI. The CDR3 has 16 residues. CDR3 amino acids: CASRSPGRSSGNTIYF. The CDR3 coding sequence is TGTGCCAGCAGGAGTCCCGGAAGATCCTCTGGAAACACCATATATTTT.

This clonotype was counted between two and nine times. The rearrangement links TRBV20-1 to TRBJ2-5; D not resolved. The CDR3 consists of 14 residues. Trimming left V 3 bases short and J 5 bases short, with 16 bases between. The V gene's germline CDR1 is DFQATT and CDR2 SNEGSKA (reference sequence). CDR3 sequence (DNA): TGCAGTGCTAGCAATTTCGGAAGACGGGAGACCCAGTACTTC. Its protein product is CSASNFGRRETQYF.

This clonotype was seen ten or more times. The V call is TRBV20-1, the J call TRBJ1-4; D gene unclear. CDR3 length equals 12 residues. Trimming removed 4 bases from V and 6 bases from J, with 9 bases in between. The germline gives CDR1 DFQATT, CDR2 SNEGSKA (reference sequence). The CDR3 region is CSAKGLDEKLFF. The CDR3 coding sequence is TGCAGTGCTAAGGGTCTGGATGAAAAACTGTTTTTT.

This clonotype is classed as medium-sized. V is TRBV5-1 and J is TRBJ2-3, with 9 bases identical to TRBD1. The germline CDR1 and CDR2 sequences are SGHRS and YFSETQ. The CDR3 spans 15 residues. The V gene end was trimmed by 2 bases and the J gene end by 6 bases; junction bases not matched to a gene: 7. The CDR3 region has the DNA TGCGCCAGCAGCTTCTTACAGGGGGCTTCGGATACGCAGTATTTT. It specifies CASSFLQGASDTQYF.

This clonotype appeared many times. This rearrangement joins TRBV5-1 to TRBJ2-2, with D maybe TRBD1 (6 bases). Per germline, CDR1 SGHRS and CDR2 YFSETQ. Trimming removed 5 bases from V and 3 bases from J, with 11 bases in between. The CDR3 sequence is 14 residues long. CDR3 residues: CASREQGDTGELFF. The CDR3 DNA reads as TGCGCCAGCAGGGAACAGGGTGACACCGGGGAGCTGTTTTTT.

The chain uses TRBV5-1 and TRBJ2-7, with no clear D. Germline CDR1 and CDR2: SGHRS and YFSETQ. The CDR3 spans 16 residues. Trimming pared 0 bases from V and 3 bases from J, leaving 16 bases between. The CDR3, as DNA: TGCGCCAGCAGCTTGGACCCGGACGGCCGTATCTACGAGCAGTACTTC. This encodes CASSLDPDGRIYEQYF.

This clonotype is deemed medium-sized. The V call is TRBV19, the J call TRBJ2-7; 10 bases match TRBD2. CDR3 length: 15 residues. V dropped 6 bases and J dropped 3; count of bases not matched to a gene: 8. The germline CDR1 and CDR2 sequences are LNHDA and SQIVND (reference sequence). CDR3 in DNA: TGTGCCAGTAGCGTTACTAGCGGGGTAATCTACGAGCAGTACTTC. Its translation: CASSVTSGVIYEQYF.

The sample holds many counts of this clonotype. The V call is TRBV19, the J call TRBJ1-2; D is unresolved. The V end lost 0 bases, the J end lost 8 bases, and 19 bases lay between the germline ends. In germline, CDR1 is LNHDA, CDR2 SQIVND (reference sequence). The CDR3 is made up of 16 amino acids. CDR3 amino acids: CASSIDDGFPRGGYTF. The CDR3, as DNA: TGTGCCAGTAGTATAGATGACGGCTTCCCCAGAGGAGGCTACACCTTC.

This clonotype has at least ten counts. This chain uses TRBV20-1 with TRBJ2-5; TRBD2 might be the D (6 bases). There are 14 residues in the CDR3. V was pared by 0 bases and J by 5 bases, with 13 bases between. Germline CDR1 and CDR2: DFQATT and SNEGSKA (reference sequence). CDR3 nucleotide sequence: TGCAGTGCTAGAGATTACGGGAGTTTGGAGACCCAGTACTTC. Translating gives CSARDYGSLETQYF.

This clonotype has at least ten counts. The chain carries TRBV7-9 and TRBJ1-2; D not resolved. Trimming took off 0 bases at V and 2 bases at J, with 13 bases between the two ends. The CDR3 runs 16 residues. In germline, CDR1 is SEHNR, CDR2 FQNEAQ (reference sequence). CDR3 in amino acids: CASSLAPLVSNYGYTF. The CDR3 nucleotides read TGTGCCAGCAGCTTAGCGCCCCTAGTTTCAAACTATGGCTACACCTTC.

The rearrangement joins TRBV6-2 or TRBV6-3 to TRBJ2-4, with TRBD2 identical over 7 bases. CDR1 and CDR2 (germline): MNHEY, SVGEGT. The CDR3 runs to 14 residues. V lost 0 bases to trimming and J lost 13 bases; unmatched junction nucleotides: 9. Here the CDR3 DNA reads TGTGCCAGCAGTTACTCGGCAGGGAGGGGAGGGCAGTACTTC. This encodes CASSYSAGRGGQYF.

V and J are TRBV4-3 and TRBJ2-1, with D possibly TRBD2 on 5 matching bases. From germline, CDR1 is LGHNA and CDR2 YSLEER. The CDR3 is made up of 15 amino acids. Trimming removed 2 bases from V and 2 bases from J, with 10 bases in between. CDR3: CASSQTAGTYNEQFF. CDR3 bases: TGCGCCAGCAGCCAAACAGCCGGGACCTACAATGAGCAGTTCTTC.

This clonotype was seen many times. The DNA for the CDR3 is TGTGCCAGTAGCGCGCCAGCTACCAGCTCTGGGGCCAACGTCCTGACTTTC. This translates into CASSAPATSSGANVLTF. This chain links TRBV19 with TRBJ2-6; D not certain. The CDR3 has 17 amino acids. V was pared by 6 bases and J by 0 bases, with 15 bases between. Germline loops: CDR1 LNHDA, CDR2 SQIVND (reference sequence).

This clonotype was picked up many times. This chain connects TRBV20-1 to TRBJ1-2; a weak D match, TRBD1 (6 bases). V dropped 0 bases and J dropped 8 bases, with 16 bases sitting between them. Germline CDR1 is DFQATT and CDR2 is SNEGSKA (reference sequence). The CDR3 contains 14 residues. CDR3 coding DNA: TGCAGTGCTAGAGATGGGACAACTCAGGAAGGCTACACCTTC. It encodes CSARDGTTQEGYTF.

The chain employs TRBV2 and TRBJ1-1; D might be TRBD1 (6 bases). The germline V gene has CDR1 SNHLY and CDR2 FYNNEI. V lost 7 bases, J lost 4 bases, and 13 bases lay in between. This CDR3 comprises 13 residues. The CDR3 loop is CASNNRVATEAFF. The CDR3, as DNA: TGTGCCAGCAATAACAGGGTTGCCACTGAAGCTTTCTTT. Variable domain in full (rest from reference TRBV2 and TRBJ1-1): EPEVTQTPSHQVTQMGQEVILRCVPISNHLYFYWYRQILGQKVEFLVSFYNNEISEKSEIFDDQFSVERPDGSNFTLKIRSTKLEDSAMYFCASNNRVATEAFFGQGTRLTVV.

This chain links TRBV5-1 with TRBJ1-1; D gene ambiguous. Germline V gene data show CDR1 as SGHRS and CDR2 as YFSETQ. V lost 2 bases to trimming and J lost 3 bases, with 14 bases between them. CDR3 length equals 15 residues. The CDR3 loop is CASSFVSWGDTEAFF. The CDR3 DNA reads TGCGCCAGCAGCTTTGTGAGTTGGGGTGACACTGAAGCTTTCTTT.

This clonotype was seen a handful of times. A single base separates this from a much larger clone, so it may be a read error. The V call is TRBV6-2 or TRBV6-3, the J call TRBJ1-1, with D possibly TRBD1 on 6 matching bases. The CDR3 has 17 residues. Between the trimmed V and J ends, which lost 6 bases and 1 base, there was a span of 21 bases. Germline CDR1 reads MNHEY; CDR2 reads SVGEGT. The CDR3 region is CASSPQGLFVRNTEAFF. The CDR3 DNA reads TGTGCCAGCAGCCCGCAGGGGTTGTTTGTCAGGAACACTGAAGCTTTCTTT.

Many counts were recorded for this clonotype. The chain carries TRBV11-2 and TRBJ1-1; 7 bases agree with TRBD1. CDR1 is SGHAT, CDR2 FQNNGV, per germline. CDR3 length: 14 residues. J lost 0 bases, V lost 4 bases, and 2 bases had no gene match. The CDR3 loop is CASSSTGMNTEAFF. In DNA, the CDR3 is TGTGCCAGCAGCTCGACAGGGATGAACACTGAAGCTTTCTTT.

In the case of this clonotype: This may be a read error: a much more frequent sequence differs by one nucleotide. The chain combines TRBV10-3 with TRBJ1-1; 8 nucleotides line up with TRBD1. The germline CDR1 and CDR2 sequences are ENHRY and SYGVKD. Unmatched junction bases numbered 5, after V lost 3 bases and J lost 8 bases. The CDR3 is 13 residues long. CDR3 region: CAISECRDREAFF. DNA for the CDR3: TGTGCCATCAGTGAATGCCGGGACAGGGAAGCTTTCTTT.

In this sample, this clonotype turned up many times. V gene TRBV6-1 combines with J gene TRBJ1-5, with D hard to call. Germline-derived CDR1 and CDR2 are MNHNS and SASEGT. The CDR3 is 13 amino acids. V was clipped by 6 bases and J by 3 bases, with 9 bases between them. In DNA form, the CDR3 reads TGTGCCAGCAGATCGACCGACAATCAGCCCCAGCATTTT. It is translated as CASRSTDNQPQHF.

This clonotype showed up many times. This chain links TRBV5-1 with TRBJ1-3, with D hard to call. Trimming left V 4 bases short and J 0 bases short, with 5 bases between. The CDR3 consists of 13 residues. Per germline, CDR1 SGHRS and CDR2 YFSETQ. CDR3 loop: CASSLNSGNTIYF. The CDR3 nucleotides are TGCGCCAGCAGCCTGAACTCTGGAAACACCATATATTTT.